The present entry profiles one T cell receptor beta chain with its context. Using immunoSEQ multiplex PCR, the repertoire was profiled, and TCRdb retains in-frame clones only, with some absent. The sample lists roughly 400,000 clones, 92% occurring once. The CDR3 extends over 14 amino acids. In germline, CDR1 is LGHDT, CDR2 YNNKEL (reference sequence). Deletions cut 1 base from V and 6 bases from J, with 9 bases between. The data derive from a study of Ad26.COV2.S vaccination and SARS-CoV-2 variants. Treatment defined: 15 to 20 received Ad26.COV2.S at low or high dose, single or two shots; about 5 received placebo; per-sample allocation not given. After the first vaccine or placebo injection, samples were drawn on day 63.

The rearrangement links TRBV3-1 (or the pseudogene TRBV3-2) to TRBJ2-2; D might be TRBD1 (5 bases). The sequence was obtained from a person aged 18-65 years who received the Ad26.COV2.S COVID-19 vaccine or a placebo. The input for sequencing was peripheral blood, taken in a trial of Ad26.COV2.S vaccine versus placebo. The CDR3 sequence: CASSQGLGAGELFF. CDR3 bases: TGTGCCAGCAGCCAAGGGCTAGGGGCCGGGGAGCTGTTTTTT.